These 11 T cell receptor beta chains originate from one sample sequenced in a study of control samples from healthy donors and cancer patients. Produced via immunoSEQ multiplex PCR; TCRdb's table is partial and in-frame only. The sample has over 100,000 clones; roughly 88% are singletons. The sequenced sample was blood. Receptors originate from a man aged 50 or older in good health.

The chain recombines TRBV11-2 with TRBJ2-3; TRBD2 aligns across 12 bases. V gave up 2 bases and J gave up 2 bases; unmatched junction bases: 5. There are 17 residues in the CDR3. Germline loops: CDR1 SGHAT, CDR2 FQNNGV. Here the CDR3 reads CASSLFGLAGFTDTQYF. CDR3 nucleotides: TGTGCCAGCAGCTTATTTGGACTAGCGGGGTTCACAGATACGCAGTATTTT.

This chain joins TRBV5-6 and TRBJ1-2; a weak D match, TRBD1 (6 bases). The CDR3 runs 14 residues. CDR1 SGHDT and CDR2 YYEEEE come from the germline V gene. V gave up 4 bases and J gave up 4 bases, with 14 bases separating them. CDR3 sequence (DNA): TGTGCCAGCAGCCCGGGGACAAGCCTCTATGGCTACACCTTC. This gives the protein CASSPGTSLYGYTF.

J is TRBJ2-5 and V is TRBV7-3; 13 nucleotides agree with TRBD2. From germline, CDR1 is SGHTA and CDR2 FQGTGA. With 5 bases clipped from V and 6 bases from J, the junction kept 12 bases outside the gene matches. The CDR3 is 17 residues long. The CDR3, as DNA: TGTGCCAGCAGCCCCTCCCCCGGACTAGCGGGGGTAAAGACCCAGTACTTC. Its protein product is CASSPSPGLAGVKTQYF.

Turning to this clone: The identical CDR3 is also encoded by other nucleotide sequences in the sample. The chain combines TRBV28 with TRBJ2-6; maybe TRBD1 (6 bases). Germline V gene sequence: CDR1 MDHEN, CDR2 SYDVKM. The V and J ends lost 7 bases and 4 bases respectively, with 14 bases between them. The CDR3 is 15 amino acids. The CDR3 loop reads CASMGERGGANVLTF. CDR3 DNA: TGTGCCAGCATGGGGGAGAGGGGGGGGGCCAACGTCCTGACTTTC.

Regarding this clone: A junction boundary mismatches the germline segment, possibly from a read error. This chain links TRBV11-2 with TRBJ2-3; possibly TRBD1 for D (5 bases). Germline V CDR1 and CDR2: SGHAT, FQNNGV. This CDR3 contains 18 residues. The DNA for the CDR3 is TGTGCCAGCAGCCTAGACCCCGACAGACCCCCTGGGACAGATACGCAGTATTTT. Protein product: CASSLDPDRPPGTDTQYF.

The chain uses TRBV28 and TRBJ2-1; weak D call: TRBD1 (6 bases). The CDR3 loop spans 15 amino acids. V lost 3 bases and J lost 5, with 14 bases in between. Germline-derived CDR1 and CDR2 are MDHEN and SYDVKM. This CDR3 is CASSFIFGGNNEQFF. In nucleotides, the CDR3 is TGTGCCAGCAGTTTTATCTTTGGGGGCAACAATGAGCAGTTCTTC. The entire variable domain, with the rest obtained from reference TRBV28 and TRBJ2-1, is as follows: DVKVTQSSRYLVKRTGEKVFLECVQDMDHENMFWYRQDPGLGLRLIYFSYDVKMKEKGDIPEGYSVSREKKERFSLILESASTNQTSMYLCASSFIFGGNNEQFFGPGTRLTVL.

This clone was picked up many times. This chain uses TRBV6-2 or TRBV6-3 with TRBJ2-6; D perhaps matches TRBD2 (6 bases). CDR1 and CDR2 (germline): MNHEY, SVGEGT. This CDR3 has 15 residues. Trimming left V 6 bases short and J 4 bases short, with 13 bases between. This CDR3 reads CASSLLATGANVLTF. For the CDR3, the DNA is TGTGCCAGCAGCCTACTAGCTACCGGGGCCAACGTCCTGACTTTC.

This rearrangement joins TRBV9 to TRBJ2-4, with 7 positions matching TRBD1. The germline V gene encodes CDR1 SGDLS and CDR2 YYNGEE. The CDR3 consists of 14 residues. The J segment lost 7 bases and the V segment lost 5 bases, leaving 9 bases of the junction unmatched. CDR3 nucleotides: TGTGCCAGCAGTCCCTTTGACAGGGAGAACATTCAGTACTTC. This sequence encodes CASSPFDRENIQYF. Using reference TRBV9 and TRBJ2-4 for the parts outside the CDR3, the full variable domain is DSGVTQTPKHLITATGQRVTLRCSPRSGDLSVYWYQQSLDQGLQFLIQYYNGEERAKGNILERFSAQQFPDLHSELNLSSLELGDSALYFCASSPFDRENIQYFGAGTRLSVL.

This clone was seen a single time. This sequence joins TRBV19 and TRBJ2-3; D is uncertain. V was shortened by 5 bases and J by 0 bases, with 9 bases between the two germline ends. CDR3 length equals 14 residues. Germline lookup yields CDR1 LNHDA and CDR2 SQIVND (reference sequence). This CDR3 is CASSPQISTDTQYF. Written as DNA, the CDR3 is TGTGCCAGTAGTCCTCAAATCAGCACAGATACGCAGTATTTT.

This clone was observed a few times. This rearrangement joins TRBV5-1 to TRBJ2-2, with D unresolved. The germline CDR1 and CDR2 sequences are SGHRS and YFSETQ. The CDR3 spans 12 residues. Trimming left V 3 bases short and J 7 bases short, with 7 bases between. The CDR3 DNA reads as TGCGCCAGCAGCTCATCGTACGGGGAGCTGTTTTTT. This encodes CASSSSYGELFF.

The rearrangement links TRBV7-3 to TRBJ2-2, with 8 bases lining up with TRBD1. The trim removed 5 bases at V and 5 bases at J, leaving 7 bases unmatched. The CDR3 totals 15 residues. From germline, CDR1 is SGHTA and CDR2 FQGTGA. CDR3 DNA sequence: TGTGCCAGCAGCCCTAGGACAGGGTCGACCGGGGAGCTGTTTTTT. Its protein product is CASSPRTGSTGELFF.